The TCR beta chain described here comes from a study of long-term antiretroviral therapy in people with HIV. Trimming removed 5 bases at V and 7 bases at J, with 23 bases between. Germline lookup yields CDR1 LNHDA and CDR2 SQIVND (reference sequence). The length of the CDR3 is 16 residues. Survey level was the resolution at which the v3.0 immunoSEQ assay ran. Repertoires were generated with immunoSEQ multiplex PCR, while TCRdb's copy carries only in-frame clones and drops some. The sample lists under 20,000 clones; around 84% were seen once. This clone appeared a few times. V is TRBV19 and J is TRBJ1-2; D not certain. The sample here was unsorted PBMCs, taken 0.3 years after starting antiretroviral therapy. This sequence originates from a woman between 50 and 59 years old with HIV. The CDR3 region has the DNA TGTGCCAGTAGTCCGCCTTCTAGTGTAGGATCTACTGGCTACACCTTC. Protein: CASSPPSSVGSTGYTF.